The rows below give T cell receptor beta chains drawn from one sample of a study of T cell responses to AZD1222 COVID-19 vaccine. Some clones are missing from TCRdb's copy, which holds only in-frame ones; the method was immunoSEQ multiplex PCR. The data show around 100,000 clones, with around 87% seen just once and approximately 15% held by the top ten. Sequences were derived from peripheral blood, sampled on day 0 of AZD1222 vaccination. Source of these receptors: an adult in good health. Both conserved end residues are part of each CDR3. D genes are given only for firm matches. Expanded clones get a size class; other rows say once, few or many, or leave the size out.

>TRBV11-2|TRBJ1-6|NA|NA
CASSLLQTNSPLHF
TGTGCCAGCAGCTTACTCCAGACAAATTCACCCCTCCACTTT
>TRBV9|TRBJ2-3|once|NA
CASSVGGRPDTQYF
TGTGCCAGCAGCGTAGGGGGGAGGCCAGATACGCAGTATTTT
>TRBV27|TRBJ1-5|NA|NA
CASSPLAGILPQHF
TGTGCCAGCAGCCCGTTGGCAGGGATCTTGCCCCAGCATTTT
>TRBV21-1|TRBJ1-2|NA|NA
CASPRGAYGYTF
TGTGCCAGCCCCCGGGGGGCCTATGGCTACACCTTC
>TRBV11-2|TRBJ2-3|NA|NA
CASSRGRTPGDTQYF
TGTGCCAGCAGCCGTGGCCGAACACCAGGGGATACGCAGTATTTT
>TRBV3-1/TRBV3-2|TRBJ2-3|NA|TRBD1
CASSRHDRGVTDTQYF
TGTGCCAGCAGCCGCCACGACAGGGGGGTTACAGATACGCAGTATTTT
>TRBV15|TRBJ1-1|NA|NA
CATSREAITEAFF
TGTGCCACCAGCAGAGAGGCCATCACTGAAGCTTTCTTT
>TRBV6-6|TRBJ1-1|NA|NA
CASSLSPRVGDTEAFF
TGTGCCAGCAGCCTTAGCCCCAGGGTGGGGGACACTGAAGCTTTCTTT
>TRBV12-3/TRBV12-4|TRBJ2-2|few|NA
CASSSRGELFF
TGTGCCAGCAGCAGTAGAGGGGAGCTGTTTTTT
>TRBV27|TRBJ2-7|NA|NA
CASAPLLRGPRSSYEQYF
TGTGCCAGCGCCCCCCTCCTACGGGGGCCCAGGAGCTCCTACGAGCAGTACTTC
>TRBV7-2|TRBJ1-1|few|NA
CASSPQGRRTEAFF
TGTGCCAGCAGCCCACAGGGTCGTAGAACTGAAGCTTTCTTT
>TRBV5-1|TRBJ1-5|NA|NA
CASSFGDSNQPQHF
TGCGCCAGCAGCTTCGGGGATAGCAATCAGCCCCAGCATTTT
>TRBV29-1|TRBJ1-1|NA|NA
CSVEEYSQYTEAFF
TGCAGCGTTGAAGAATACAGCCAGTACACTGAAGCTTTCTTT
>TRBV7-9|TRBJ2-2|NA|NA
CASSRDRNTGELFF
TGTGCCAGCAGCCGCGACAGGAACACCGGGGAGCTGTTTTTT
>TRBV9|TRBJ1-1|NA|NA
CASSPPGTVNTEAFF
TGTGCCAGCAGCCCTCCCGGGACGGTGAACACTGAAGCTTTCTTT
>TRBV7-9|TRBJ2-1|NA|TRBD2
CASSLLRGGLGSYNEQFF
TGTGCCAGCAGCTTACTGCGGGGGGGCCTAGGCTCCTACAATGAGCAGTTCTTC
>TRBV7-2|TRBJ2-7|NA|NA
CASSLGDPPPLEQYF
TGTGCCAGCAGCTTAGGCGACCCTCCGCCGCTCGAGCAGTACTTC
>TRBV5-1|TRBJ1-2|NA|TRBD1
CASSLDRDGYTF
TGCGCCAGCAGCCTGGACAGGGATGGCTACACCTTC
>TRBV5-1|TRBJ2-2|NA|TRBD2
CASSSGSGTVRELFF
TGCGCCAGCAGCTCAGGTAGCGGGACGGTAAGGGAGCTGTTTTTT
>TRBV18|TRBJ1-1|NA|TRBD1
CASSPRDSEAFF
TGTGCCAGCTCACCCCGGGACAGTGAAGCTTTCTTT
>TRBV19|TRBJ2-7|NA|NA
CASRQGNGGLYEQYF
TGTGCCAGTCGTCAGGGGAACGGGGGATTGTACGAGCAGTACTTC
>TRBV28|TRBJ1-1|NA|NA
CASSFGSPLNTEAFF
TGTGCCAGCAGTTTCGGCAGTCCACTGAACACTGAAGCTTTCTTT
>TRBV19|TRBJ1-1|NA|NA
CASSIAFRTSLNTEAFF
TGTGCCAGTAGTATCGCATTCCGCACCAGCCTGAACACTGAAGCTTTCTTT
>TRBV12-5|TRBJ1-1|NA|NA
CASGTTGPEAFF
TGTGCTAGTGGCACGACAGGCCCTGAAGCTTTCTTT
>TRBV5-1|TRBJ1-6|NA|TRBD1
CASSPDRGDSPLHF
TGCGCCAGCAGCCCGGACAGGGGGGATTCACCCCTCCACTTT
>TRBV24-1|TRBJ2-7|NA|TRBD1
CATSEGTEYEQYF
TGTGCCACCAGTGAAGGGACAGAGTACGAGCAGTACTTC
>TRBV6-5|TRBJ2-7|NA|NA
CASRKNYEQYF
TGTGCCAGCAGAAAAAACTACGAGCAGTACTTC
>TRBV5-6|TRBJ1-5|once|NA
CASSSPGQPQHF
TGTGCCAGCAGCTCCCCTGGCCAGCCCCAGCATTTT
>TRBV4-1|TRBJ1-4|NA|TRBD1
CASSQDWRGQDSRGNEKLFF
TGCGCCAGCAGCCAAGATTGGCGCGGACAGGACTCCCGAGGTAATGAAAAACTGTTTTTT
>TRBV29-1|TRBJ2-3|NA|TRBD2
CSAGTSSDTQYF
TGCAGCGCCGGGACTAGCTCGGATACGCAGTATTTT
>TRBV27|TRBJ1-1|NA|NA
CASSLSIGGGPGHTEAFF
TGTGCCAGCAGTTTATCGATTGGGGGTGGCCCGGGCCACACTGAAGCTTTCTTT
>TRBV7-9|TRBJ1-3|NA|NA
CASSLARGVRVGSGNTIYF
TGTGCCAGCAGCCTGGCGAGGGGGGTCCGGGTGGGCTCTGGAAACACCATATATTTT
>TRBV21-1|TRBJ2-1|few|NA
CASSTPGGLPHPYNEQFF
TGTGCCAGCAGCACCCCTGGTGGGCTTCCCCACCCTTACAATGAGCAGTTCTTC
>TRBV12-3/TRBV12-4|TRBJ2-7|NA|NA
CASSQRVYEQYF
TGTGCCAGCAGCCAAAGAGTCTACGAGCAGTACTTC
>TRBV11-3|TRBJ2-7|NA|NA
CASSSDVPEQYF
TGTGCCAGCAGCTCCGACGTCCCCGAGCAGTACTTC
>TRBV4-3|TRBJ2-1|once|TRBD2
CASSQEGLAGDQFF
TGCGCCAGCAGCCAAGAGGGGCTAGCGGGGGATCAGTTCTTC
>TRBV19|TRBJ2-7|NA|TRBD2
CASSIATSGVTHEQYF
TGTGCCAGTAGTATCGCGACTAGCGGGGTCACCCACGAGCAGTACTTC
>TRBV6-9|TRBJ1-6|NA|NA
CASPLAPPLHF
TGTGCCAGCCCCCTTGCCCCACCCCTCCACTTT
>TRBV30|TRBJ1-2|NA|NA
CAWSERADGYTF
TGTGCCTGGAGTGAGAGGGCGGACGGCTACACCTTC
>TRBV6-5|TRBJ1-1|NA|NA
CASSYSRNTEAFF
TGTGCCAGCAGTTACTCGAGGAACACTGAAGCTTTCTTT
>TRBV5-4|TRBJ1-2|NA|TRBD1
CASSLWTGGANYGYTF
TGTGCCAGCAGCTTGTGGACAGGGGGAGCTAACTATGGCTACACCTTC
>TRBV7-2|TRBJ2-1|once|NA
CASSPGVGYEQFF
TGTGCCAGCAGCCCAGGCGTGGGATACGAGCAGTTCTTC
>TRBV18|TRBJ1-1|NA|NA
CASSPRQALNTEAFF
TGTGCCAGCTCACCACGGCAGGCCTTGAACACTGAAGCTTTCTTT
>TRBV5-1|TRBJ1-2|NA|NA
CASSASDMGYTF
TGCGCCAGCAGCGCGTCAGATATGGGCTACACCTTC
>TRBV5-1|TRBJ2-7|NA|NA
CASSFIGADYEQYF
TGCGCCAGCAGTTTTATCGGGGCCGACTACGAGCAGTACTTC
>TRBV10-3|TRBJ1-4|NA|TRBD1
CAISDGDREGEKLFF
TGTGCCATCAGTGATGGGGACAGGGAAGGGGAAAAACTGTTTTTT
>TRBV7-6|TRBJ1-1|NA|NA
CASSFQGSNTEAFF
TGTGCCAGCAGCTTTCAGGGTTCAAACACTGAAGCTTTCTTT
>TRBV18|TRBJ1-1|NA|NA
CASSLGFSGTEAFF
TGTGCCAGCTCCCTTGGGTTTTCTGGAACTGAAGCTTTCTTT
>TRBV4-1|TRBJ2-1|NA|TRBD2
CASSPAGFYNEQFF
TGCGCCAGCAGCCCAGCGGGATTTTACAATGAGCAGTTCTTC
>TRBV3-1/TRBV3-2|TRBJ1-4|NA|NA
CASSQSLGGEKLFF
TGTGCCAGCAGCCAAAGCTTGGGCGGGGAAAAACTGTTTTTT
>TRBV7-2|TRBJ2-3|NA|TRBD2
CASSGWGLAGEGGTQYF
TGTGCCAGCAGCGGATGGGGACTAGCGGGGGAGGGGGGTACGCAGTATTTT
>TRBV3-1/TRBV3-2|TRBJ2-7|NA|TRBD1
CASSHQTRDRECEQYF
TGTGCCAGCAGCCATCAAACCCGGGACAGGGAGTGCGAGCAGTACTTC
>TRBV7-2|TRBJ2-7|NA|NA
CASSSISSSDYYYEQYF
TGTGCCAGCAGCTCTATTAGTTCGAGCGACTACTACTACGAACAGTACTTC
>TRBV9|TRBJ2-7|NA|NA
CASSVSALSLEQYF
TGTGCCAGTAGCGTGTCAGCCCTGAGTCTCGAGCAGTACTTC